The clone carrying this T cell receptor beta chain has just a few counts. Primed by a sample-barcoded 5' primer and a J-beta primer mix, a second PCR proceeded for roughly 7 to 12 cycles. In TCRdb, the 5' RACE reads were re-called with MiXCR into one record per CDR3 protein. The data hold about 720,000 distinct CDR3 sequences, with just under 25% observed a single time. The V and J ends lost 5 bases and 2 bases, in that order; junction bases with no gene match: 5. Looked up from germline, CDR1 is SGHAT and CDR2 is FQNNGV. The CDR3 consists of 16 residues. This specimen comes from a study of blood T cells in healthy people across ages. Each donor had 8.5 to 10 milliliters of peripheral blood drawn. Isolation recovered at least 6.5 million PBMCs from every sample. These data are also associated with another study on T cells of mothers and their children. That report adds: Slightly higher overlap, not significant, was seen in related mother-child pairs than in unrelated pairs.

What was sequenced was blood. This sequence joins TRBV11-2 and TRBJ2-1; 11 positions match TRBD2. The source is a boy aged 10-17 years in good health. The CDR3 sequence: CASSKTSGTTYNEQFF. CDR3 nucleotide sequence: TGTGCCAGCAGCAAGACTAGCGGGACCACCTACAATGAGCAGTTCTTC.